This T cell receptor (beta chain) is drawn from a study of cytomegalovirus exposure and HLA in healthy donors. General study results and limits: TRBV6-2, TRBV6-3 and other indistinguishable V segments were excluded.

As concerns this clone: No antigen is known for it.

The PCR contained 60 Vbeta and 13 Jbeta primers. Sequencing was performed with immunoSEQ multiplex PCR; in TCRdb, only in-frame clones are kept and a portion is missing. The sample carries 270,000 or so clones, 85% to 95% recorded once. With 5 bases clipped from V and 0 bases from J, the junction kept 6 bases outside the gene matches. This CDR3 has 17 amino acids. In germline, CDR1 is SGHTA, CDR2 FQGNSA. The TCR comes from a girl aged 2 to 9 in good health and CMV-seronegative. The V and J genes are TRBV7-2 and TRBJ2-7, with TRBD2 matching 14 bases. The specimen sequenced was PBMCs. The CDR3 protein is CASSTGLAGVVSYEQYF. The DNA of the CDR3 is TGTGCCAGCAGCACGGGACTAGCGGGGGTGGTCTCCTACGAGCAGTACTTC.